This T cell receptor beta chain was sequenced during a study of T cells in Graves' hyperthyroidism and ophthalmopathy (dated by TCRdb to about 2019). For the wider study: Peripheral blood samples were taken at the time of initial diagnosis, prior to any treatment. A discovery cohort of roughly 100 patients, 43 with Graves' ophthalmopathy and approximately 60 with stable Graves' hyperthyroidism, was used to find distinguishing TCR V-J signatures. An independent validation cohort of under 20 hyperthyroidism patients and about 16 patients who later progressed to ophthalmopathy tested prospective prediction of ophthalmopathy. The roughly 94 discovery patients were randomly divided into training and test sets at a 7:3 ratio. Thyroid tissue and blood T-cell repertoires from six Graves' hyperthyroidism patients were also compared in the study. Once sampling was done, hyperthyroidism patients were given methimazole at a starting dose of 30 mg daily, whereas ophthalmopathy patients were given high-dose intravenous methylprednisolone. The paper reports TCR Vbeta CDR3 sequencing of approximately 140 peripheral blood samples: approximately 41 ophthalmopathy, 75 to 80 hyperthyroidism and around 17 progressor patients.

The TCR beta CDR3 regions were amplified from RNA transcripts. For the first round of RT-PCR on the TCR CDR3, the HTBI primer set was used together with the Qiagen OneStep RT-PCR kit. The libraries were constructed in a second round of multiplex PCR and then size-selected and purified. Sequencing of the libraries was done on an Illumina HiSeq2000 using paired-end 100 bp reads. From the authors' description of their analysis: SOAPnuke was used to process the raw data, throwing out any read that contained adapters or uncalled bases, had a mean Phred below 15, or lacked an exact constant-primer or identifier match. High-quality paired reads were merged using COPE v1.2.5, and each unique nucleotide sequence was defined as a clonotype. MiTCR v1.1 was used to align clonotypes to the IMGT TRBV, TRBD and TRBJ reference segments. Only V-J combinations with frequency above 0.0001, covering approximately 99% of repertoires, were analysed. A TCS score was defined as the ratio between F50 (clonal expansion) and ExV (chaos), using BLOSUM62-based TCRdist between CDR3 peptides within each V-J. Welch's t-statistics and random forest reduced around 520 V-J features to 13, which were used in a naive Bayes classifier (R e1071). TCRdb reprocessed the public reads (quality trimming at Q25 with fastp, clone calling with MiXCR) and kept in-frame beta chains. Each CDR3 protein appears once, grouped with its most common genes and DNA. These V and J calls derive from TCRdb rather than the authors' analysis. Recorded for this sample are roughly 700,000 distinct CDR3 sequences; 14% of them occurred a single time. In total, the top ten clones hold roughly a tenth of the sample.

V and J are truncated by 9 bases and 7 bases respectively, leaving an intervening sequence of 13 bases. Based on the germline V gene, the CDR1 and CDR2 sequences are MDHEN and SYDVKM. From cysteine to phenylalanine, the CDR3 is 13 amino acids long. The DNA shown is the 39-base CDR3, in frame from base 1. This clonotype showed up many times. Its specific antigen is unknown. No base-level quality is on record; no much larger clone is a single base apart. Overall study results and their limits: In cross-validation, a model built on a 13 V-J signature told ophthalmopathy apart from stable hyperthyroidism with less than 90% sensitivity and about 81% specificity, and in testing the same model reached 80%/75%. Sample size was not statistically predetermined, and investigators were not blinded to group allocation. In validation, the model predicted progression to ophthalmopathy with over 60% sensitivity and around 72% specificity, a median of approximately 6.7 months before onset. Blood samples also contained most of the expanded thyroid clonotypes (frequency above 0.001), which suggests that blood repertoires may reflect thyroid immune responses.

Stable Graves' hyperthyroidism was defined as the absence of progression to ophthalmopathy over 18 months of follow-up. Hyperthyroidism patients were aged 18 to 65 years and newly diagnosed, with disease duration of less than 2 months. Exclusion was applied to patients with uncontrolled infections, other autoimmune diseases, pregnancy or lactation. Diagnoses were established on the basis of clinical symptoms, serum thyroxine and TRAb, thyroid ultrasound, and orbital computed tomography. PBMCs were isolated from more than 9 ml of fresh peripheral blood by Ficoll-Paque density gradient centrifugation. Total RNA was extracted using Trizol reagent, and RNA quality was assessed on an Agilent 2100 Bioanalyzer.

The receptor was derived from a woman between 18 and 29 years old with Graves' hyperthyroidism. The rearranged segments are TRBV28 and TRBJ1-6; the D segment could be TRBD1, given 5 matching bases. The sequenced material came from blood. The nucleotides read TGTGCCAGTGTAACTTGGGGGAATTCACCCCTCCACTTT. Its translation is CASVTWGNSPLHF.